This section outlines one T cell receptor beta chain sequence together with its context. Its matching antigen is unknown. Trimming took off 5 bases at V and 1 base at J, with 4 bases between the two ends. The CDR3 is 12 residues long. In germline, CDR1 is SEHNR, CDR2 FQNEAQ (reference sequence). The data originate from a study of CD8 T cells in ankylosing spondylitis. Study-level results: Blood from ankylosing spondylitis patients appeared to carry a characteristic roughly 8-variant TCR beta motif.

TCRdb ran MiXCR on the 5' RACE reads and lists one entry per CDR3 protein. The sample includes around 130,000 distinct CDR3 sequences, over 15% seen only once; the top ten take roughly 30%. The chain has TRBV7-9 and TRBJ2-3, with no clear D. The sequencing sample was made of blood, either unsorted or a sorted T cell fraction (not recorded which). The receptor comes from a male donor with ankylosing spondylitis. In DNA form, the CDR3 reads TGTGCCAGCAGCCAGGGCACAGATACGCAGTATTTT. Protein sequence: CASSQGTDTQYF.